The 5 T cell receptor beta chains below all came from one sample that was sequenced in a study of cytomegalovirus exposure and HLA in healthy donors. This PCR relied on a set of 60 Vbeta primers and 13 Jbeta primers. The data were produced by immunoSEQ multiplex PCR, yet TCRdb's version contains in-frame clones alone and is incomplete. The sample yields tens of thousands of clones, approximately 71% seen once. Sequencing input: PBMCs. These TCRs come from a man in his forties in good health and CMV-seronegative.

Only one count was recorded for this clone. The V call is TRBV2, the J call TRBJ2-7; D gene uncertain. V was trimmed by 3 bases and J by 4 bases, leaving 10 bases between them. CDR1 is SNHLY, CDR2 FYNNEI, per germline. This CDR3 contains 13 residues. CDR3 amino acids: CASSDSAGYEQYF. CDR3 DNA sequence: TGTGCCAGCAGTGATTCGGCCGGGTACGAGCAGTACTTC. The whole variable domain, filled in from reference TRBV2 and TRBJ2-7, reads EPEVTQTPSHQVTQMGQEVILRCVPISNHLYFYWYRQILGQKVEFLVSFYNNEISEKSEIFDDQFSVERPDGSNFTLKIRSTKLEDSAMYFCASSDSAGYEQYFGPGTRLTVT.

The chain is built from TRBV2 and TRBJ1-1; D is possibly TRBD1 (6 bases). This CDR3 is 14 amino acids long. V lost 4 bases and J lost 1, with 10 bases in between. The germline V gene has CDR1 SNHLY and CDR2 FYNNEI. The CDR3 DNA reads TGTGCCAGCAGTGTAGGCAGGGGGAACACTGAAGCTTTCTTT. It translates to CASSVGRGNTEAFF. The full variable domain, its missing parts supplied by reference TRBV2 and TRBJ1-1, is EPEVTQTPSHQVTQMGQEVILRCVPISNHLYFYWYRQILGQKVEFLVSFYNNEISEKSEIFDDQFSVERPDGSNFTLKIRSTKLEDSAMYFCASSVGRGNTEAFFGQGTRLTVV.

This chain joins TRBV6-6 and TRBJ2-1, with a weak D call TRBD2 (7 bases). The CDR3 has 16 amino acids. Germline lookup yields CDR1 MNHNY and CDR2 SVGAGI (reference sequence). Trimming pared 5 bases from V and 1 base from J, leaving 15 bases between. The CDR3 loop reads CASSPRGARSYNEQFF. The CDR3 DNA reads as TGTGCCAGCAGTCCTCGGGGGGCACGGTCCTACAATGAGCAGTTCTTC.

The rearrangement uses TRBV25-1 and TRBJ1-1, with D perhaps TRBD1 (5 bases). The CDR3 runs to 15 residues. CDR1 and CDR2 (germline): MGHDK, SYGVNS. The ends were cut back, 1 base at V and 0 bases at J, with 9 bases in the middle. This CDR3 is CASSESPGMNTEAFF. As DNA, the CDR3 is TGTGCCAGCAGTGAATCCCCAGGGATGAACACTGAAGCTTTCTTT.

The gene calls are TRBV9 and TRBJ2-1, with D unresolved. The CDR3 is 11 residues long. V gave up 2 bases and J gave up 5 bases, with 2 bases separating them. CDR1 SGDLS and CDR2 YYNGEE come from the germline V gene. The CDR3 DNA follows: TGTGCCAGCAGCGTCGACAATGAGCAGTTCTTC. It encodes CASSVDNEQFF. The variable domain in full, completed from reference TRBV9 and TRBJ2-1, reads DSGVTQTPKHLITATGQRVTLRCSPRSGDLSVYWYQQSLDQGLQFLIQYYNGEERAKGNILERFSAQQFPDLHSELNLSSLELGDSALYFCASSVDNEQFFGPGTRLTVL.